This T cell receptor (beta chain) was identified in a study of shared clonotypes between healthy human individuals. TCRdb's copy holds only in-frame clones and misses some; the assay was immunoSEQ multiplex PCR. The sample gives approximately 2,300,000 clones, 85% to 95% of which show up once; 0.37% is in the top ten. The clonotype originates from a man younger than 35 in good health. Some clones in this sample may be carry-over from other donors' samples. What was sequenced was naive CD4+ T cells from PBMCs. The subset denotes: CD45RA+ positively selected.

The CDR3 sequence: CASSLDPTGVKTQYF. DNA of the CDR3: TGTGCCAGCAGCTTAGATCCGACAGGGGTGAAGACCCAGTACTTC. The V and J genes are TRBV11-2 and TRBJ2-5; 8 positions agree with TRBD1. In germline, CDR1 is SGHAT, CDR2 FQNNGV. The ends lost 0 bases at V and 6 bases at J; junction bases unmatched: 6. This CDR3 is built from 15 residues.